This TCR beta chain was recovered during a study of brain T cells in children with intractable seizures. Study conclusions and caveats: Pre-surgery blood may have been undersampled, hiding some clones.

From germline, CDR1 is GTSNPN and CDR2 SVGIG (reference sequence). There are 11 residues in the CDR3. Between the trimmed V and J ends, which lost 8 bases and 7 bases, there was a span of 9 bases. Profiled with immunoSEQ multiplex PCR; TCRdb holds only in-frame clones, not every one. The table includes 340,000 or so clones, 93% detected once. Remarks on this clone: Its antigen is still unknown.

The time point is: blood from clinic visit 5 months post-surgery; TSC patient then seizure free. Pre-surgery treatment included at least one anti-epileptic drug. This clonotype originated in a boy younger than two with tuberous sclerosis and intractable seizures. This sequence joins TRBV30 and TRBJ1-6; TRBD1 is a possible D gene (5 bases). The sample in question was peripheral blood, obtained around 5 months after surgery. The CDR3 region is CAMGRNSPLHF. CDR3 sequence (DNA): TGTGCCATGGGGCGGAATTCACCCCTCCACTTT.